This TCR beta chain was retrieved from a study of cytomegalovirus exposure and HLA in healthy donors. PCR involved 60 Vbeta and 13 Jbeta primers. Only in-frame clones appear in the TCRdb table, and some are missing; sequencing was by immunoSEQ multiplex PCR. The data hold hundreds of thousands of clones, with approximately 80% observed a single time. Germline V CDR1 and CDR2: SGHRS, YFSETQ. CDR3 length: 12 amino acids. Trimming at V came to 3 bases and at J to 8 bases, leaving 4 bases not matched to a gene. The sample consisted of PBMCs. The source of this sequence is a male donor in good health and CMV-seronegative. The chain employs TRBV5-1 and TRBJ1-1; 7 bases agree with TRBD1. This chain's CDR3 is CASSYPGQEAFF. CDR3 sequence (DNA): TGCGCCAGCAGCTACCCGGGACAGGAAGCTTTCTTT.